This TCR beta chain was captured by sequencing in a study of T cells in Graves' hyperthyroidism and ophthalmopathy. Investigators excluded patients with uncontrolled infection, other autoimmune disease, pregnancy or lactation. The diagnoses drew upon clinical symptoms, serum thyroxine and TRAb, thyroid ultrasound and orbital computed tomography. PBMCs stemmed from under 11 ml fresh peripheral blood. V was cut by 0 bases and J by 3 bases, with 14 bases left in between. CDR3 length equals 16 residues. CDR1 SEHNR and CDR2 FQNEAQ come from the germline V gene (reference sequence). Amplification of TCR beta CDR3 regions was performed using RNA transcripts as template. In the first-round RT-PCR of the TCR CDR3, the HTBI primer set was used. One entry per CDR3 protein, called by TCRdb with MiXCR from the multiplex PCR reads. The repertoire holds approximately 570,000 distinct CDR3 sequences, with 15% to 20% as singletons.

This clonotype was seen a few times. Sequencing input: blood. The chain employs TRBV7-9 and TRBJ1-1, with D possibly matching TRBD1 (5 bases). This clonotype originated in a man aged 40-49 years with Graves' ophthalmopathy. The CDR3 sequence: CASSLALGQRHTEAFF. DNA for the CDR3: TGTGCCAGCAGCTTAGCCCTCGGACAACGGCACACTGAAGCTTTCTTT.